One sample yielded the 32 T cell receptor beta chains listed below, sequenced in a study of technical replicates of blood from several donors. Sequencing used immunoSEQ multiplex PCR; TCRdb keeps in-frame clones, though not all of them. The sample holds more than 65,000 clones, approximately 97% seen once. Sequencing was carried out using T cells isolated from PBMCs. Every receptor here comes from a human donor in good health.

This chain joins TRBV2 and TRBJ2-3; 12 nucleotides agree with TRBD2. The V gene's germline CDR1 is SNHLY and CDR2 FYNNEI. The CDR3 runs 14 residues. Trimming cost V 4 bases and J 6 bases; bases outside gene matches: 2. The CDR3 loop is CASSVTSGGDTQYF. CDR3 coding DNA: TGTGCCAGCAGTGTAACTAGCGGGGGGGATACGCAGTATTTT.

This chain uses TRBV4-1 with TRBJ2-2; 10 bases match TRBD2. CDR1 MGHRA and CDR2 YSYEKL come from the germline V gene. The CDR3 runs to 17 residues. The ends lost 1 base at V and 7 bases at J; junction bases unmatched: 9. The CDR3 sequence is CASSQVPSGRRSGELFF. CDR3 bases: TGCGCCAGCAGCCAAGTCCCTAGCGGGAGAAGGAGCGGGGAGCTGTTTTTT.

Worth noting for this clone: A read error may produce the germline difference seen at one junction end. CDR3 coding DNA: TGTGCTAGCAGCTTCCGAGTAGCGGGGGCCGGGGAGCTGTTTTTT. It codes for CASSFRVAGAGELFF. V usage is TRBV7-7 and J usage is TRBJ2-2, with 9 nucleotides matching TRBD2. The CDR3 runs to 15 residues. From germline, CDR1 is SSHAT and CDR2 FNYEAQ (reference sequence).

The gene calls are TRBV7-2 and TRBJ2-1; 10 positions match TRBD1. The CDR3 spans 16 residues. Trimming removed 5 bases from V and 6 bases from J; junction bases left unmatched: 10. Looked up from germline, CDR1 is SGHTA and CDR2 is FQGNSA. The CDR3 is CASSLTGTGDSNEQFF. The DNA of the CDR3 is TGTGCCAGCAGCCTTACCGGGACAGGGGATTCCAATGAGCAGTTCTTC.

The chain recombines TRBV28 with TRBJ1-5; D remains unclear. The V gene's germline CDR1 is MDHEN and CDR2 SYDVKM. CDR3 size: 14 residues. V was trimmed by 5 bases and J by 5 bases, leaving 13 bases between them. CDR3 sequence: CASSPGSSDQPQHF. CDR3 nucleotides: TGTGCCAGCAGTCCGGGATCTAGTGATCAGCCCCAGCATTTT.

CDR3 nucleotide sequence: TGTGCCAGTAGTATCTCGGACAGATATAATGAAAAACTGTTTTTT. This codes for CASSISDRYNEKLFF. The chain couples TRBV19 to TRBJ1-4; D might be TRBD1 (6 bases). The germline V gene encodes CDR1 LNHDA and CDR2 SQIVND (reference sequence). Trimming removed 3 bases from V and 4 bases from J, with 12 bases in between. This CDR3 region has 15 residues.

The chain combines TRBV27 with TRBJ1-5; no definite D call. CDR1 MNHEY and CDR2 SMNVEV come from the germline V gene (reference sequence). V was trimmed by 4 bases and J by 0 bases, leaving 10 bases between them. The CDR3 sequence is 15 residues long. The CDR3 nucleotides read TGTGCCAGCAGTTGGGCAGCGGATAGCAATCAGCCCCAGCATTTT. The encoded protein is CASSWAADSNQPQHF.

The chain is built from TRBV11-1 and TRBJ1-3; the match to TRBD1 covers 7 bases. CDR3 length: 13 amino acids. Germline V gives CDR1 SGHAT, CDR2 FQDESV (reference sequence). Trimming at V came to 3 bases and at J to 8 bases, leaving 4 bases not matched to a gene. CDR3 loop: CASSFGQADTIYF. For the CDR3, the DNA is TGTGCCAGCAGCTTCGGACAGGCAGACACCATATATTTT.

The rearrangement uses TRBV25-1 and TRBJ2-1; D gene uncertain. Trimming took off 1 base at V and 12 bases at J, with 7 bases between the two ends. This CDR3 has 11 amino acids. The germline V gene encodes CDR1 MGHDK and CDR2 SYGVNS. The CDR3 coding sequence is TGTGCCAGCAGTGAATGGCCAGGGCAGTTCTTC. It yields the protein CASSEWPGQFF.

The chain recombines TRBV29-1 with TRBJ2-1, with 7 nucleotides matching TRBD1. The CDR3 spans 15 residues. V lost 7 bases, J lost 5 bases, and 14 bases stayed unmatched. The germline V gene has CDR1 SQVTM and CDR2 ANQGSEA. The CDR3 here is CSETRQGRTNNEQFF. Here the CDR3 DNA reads TGCAGCGAGACCAGACAGGGCCGAACCAACAATGAGCAGTTCTTC.

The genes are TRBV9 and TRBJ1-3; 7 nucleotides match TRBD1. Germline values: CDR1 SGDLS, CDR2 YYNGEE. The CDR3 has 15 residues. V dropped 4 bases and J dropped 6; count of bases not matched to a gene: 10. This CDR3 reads CASSPKTGDPNTIYF. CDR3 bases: TGTGCCAGCAGCCCGAAAACAGGGGATCCAAACACCATATATTTT.

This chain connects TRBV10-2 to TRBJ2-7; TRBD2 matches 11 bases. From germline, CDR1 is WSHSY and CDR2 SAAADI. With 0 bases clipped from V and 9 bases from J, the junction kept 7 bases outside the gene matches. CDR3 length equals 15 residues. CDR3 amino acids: CASSESVSGRDSQYF. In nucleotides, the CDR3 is TGCGCCAGCAGTGAGTCAGTTAGCGGGAGGGACTCGCAGTACTTC.

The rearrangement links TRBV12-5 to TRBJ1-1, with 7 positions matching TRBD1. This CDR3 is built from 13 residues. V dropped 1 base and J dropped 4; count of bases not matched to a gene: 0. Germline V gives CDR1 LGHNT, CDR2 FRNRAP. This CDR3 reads CASGLDRGTEAFF. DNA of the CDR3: TGTGCTAGTGGTTTGGACAGGGGCACTGAAGCTTTCTTT. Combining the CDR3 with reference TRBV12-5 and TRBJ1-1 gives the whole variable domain DARVTQTPRHKVTEMGQEVTMRCQPILGHNTVFWYRQTMMQGLELLAYFRNRAPLDDSGMPKDRFSAEMPDATLATLKIQPSEPRDSAVYFCASGLDRGTEAFFGQGTRLTVV.

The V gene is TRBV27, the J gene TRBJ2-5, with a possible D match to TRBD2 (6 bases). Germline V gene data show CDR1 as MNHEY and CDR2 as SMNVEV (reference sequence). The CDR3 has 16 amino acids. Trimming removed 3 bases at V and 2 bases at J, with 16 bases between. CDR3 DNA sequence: TGTGCCAGCAGTTTTGTCCCCGGAGGGCCTCAAGAGACCCAGTACTTC. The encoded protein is CASSFVPGGPQETQYF.

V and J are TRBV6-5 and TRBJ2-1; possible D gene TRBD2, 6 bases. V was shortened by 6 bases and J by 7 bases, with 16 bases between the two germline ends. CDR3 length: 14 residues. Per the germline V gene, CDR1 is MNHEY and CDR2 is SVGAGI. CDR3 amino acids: CASRPGLQSNEQFF. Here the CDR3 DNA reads TGTGCCAGCAGGCCGGGACTCCAGAGTAATGAGCAGTTCTTC.

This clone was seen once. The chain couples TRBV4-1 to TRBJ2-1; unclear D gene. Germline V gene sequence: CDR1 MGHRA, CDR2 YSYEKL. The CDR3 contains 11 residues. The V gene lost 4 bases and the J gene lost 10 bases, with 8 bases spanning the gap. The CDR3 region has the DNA TGCGCCAGCAGCCGGAGTAAAGAGCAGTTCTTC. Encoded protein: CASSRSKEQFF.

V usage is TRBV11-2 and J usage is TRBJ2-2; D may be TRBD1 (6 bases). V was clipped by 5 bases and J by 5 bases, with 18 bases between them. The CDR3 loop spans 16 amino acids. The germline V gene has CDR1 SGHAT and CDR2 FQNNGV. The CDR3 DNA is TGTGCCAGCAGCGCTCCGGGTAGGGGGAAAACCGGGGAGCTGTTTTTT. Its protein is CASSAPGRGKTGELFF.

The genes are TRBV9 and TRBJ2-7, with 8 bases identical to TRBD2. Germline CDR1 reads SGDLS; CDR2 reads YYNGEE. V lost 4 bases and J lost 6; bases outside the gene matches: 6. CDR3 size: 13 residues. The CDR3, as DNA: TGTGCCAGCAGCTATACTAGCGGAGGCGAGCAGTACTTC. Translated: CASSYTSGGEQYF. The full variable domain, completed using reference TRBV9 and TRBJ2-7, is DSGVTQTPKHLITATGQRVTLRCSPRSGDLSVYWYQQSLDQGLQFLIQYYNGEERAKGNILERFSAQQFPDLHSELNLSSLELGDSALYFCASSYTSGGEQYFGPGTRLTVT.

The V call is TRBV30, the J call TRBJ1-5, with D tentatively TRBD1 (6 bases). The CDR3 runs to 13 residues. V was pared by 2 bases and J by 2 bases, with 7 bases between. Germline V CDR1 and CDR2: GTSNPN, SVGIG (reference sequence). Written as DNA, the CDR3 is TGTGCCTGGAGTTCAGGGGGCAATCAGCCCCAGCATTTT. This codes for CAWSSGGNQPQHF.

The CDR3 nucleotides are TGCGCCAGCAGCCCCTTAGCGGGAGGTAGCTCCTACGAGCAGTACTTC. Translating gives CASSPLAGGSSYEQYF. The rearrangement joins TRBV5-1 to TRBJ2-7; the match to TRBD2 covers 10 bases. CDR3 size: 16 residues. The trim removed 4 bases at V and 0 bases at J, leaving 7 bases unmatched. From germline, CDR1 is SGHRS and CDR2 YFSETQ.

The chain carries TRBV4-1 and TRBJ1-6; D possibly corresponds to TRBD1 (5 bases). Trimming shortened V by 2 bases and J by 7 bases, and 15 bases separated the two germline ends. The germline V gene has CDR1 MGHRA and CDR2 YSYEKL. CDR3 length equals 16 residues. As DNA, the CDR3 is TGCGCCAGCAGCCAACCGACTGACAGTCGCAATTCACCCCTCCACTTT. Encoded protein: CASSQPTDSRNSPLHF.

Written as DNA, the CDR3 is TGTGCCAGCAGCAAACAGGGCAGGGGGCGAATCTTT. Translated, it gives CASSKQGRGRIF. The chain has TRBV21-1 and TRBJ1-1; TRBD1 was called by the table and not checked on the DNA. TRBV21-1 is a known pseudogene. The CDR3 contains 12 residues.

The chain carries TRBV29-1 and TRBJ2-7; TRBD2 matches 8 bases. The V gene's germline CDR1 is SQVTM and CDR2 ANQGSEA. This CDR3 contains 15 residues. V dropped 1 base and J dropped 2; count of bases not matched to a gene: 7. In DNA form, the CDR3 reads TGCAGCGTTGAAGTCTCGGGGGGGGATGCCTACGAGCAGTACTTC. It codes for CSVEVSGGDAYEQYF.

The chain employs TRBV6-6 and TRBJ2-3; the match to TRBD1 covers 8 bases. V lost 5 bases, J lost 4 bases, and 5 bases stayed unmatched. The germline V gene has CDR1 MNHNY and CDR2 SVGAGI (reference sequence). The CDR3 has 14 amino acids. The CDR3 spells CASSTGGPPDTQYF. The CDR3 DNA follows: TGTGCCAGCAGTACAGGGGGGCCTCCAGATACGCAGTATTTT.

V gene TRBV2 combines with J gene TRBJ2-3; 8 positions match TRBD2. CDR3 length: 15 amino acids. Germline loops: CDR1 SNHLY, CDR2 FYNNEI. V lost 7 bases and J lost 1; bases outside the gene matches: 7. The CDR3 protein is CASNRAGVGTDTQYF. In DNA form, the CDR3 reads TGTGCCAGCAACCGAGCGGGAGTCGGCACAGATACGCAGTATTTT.

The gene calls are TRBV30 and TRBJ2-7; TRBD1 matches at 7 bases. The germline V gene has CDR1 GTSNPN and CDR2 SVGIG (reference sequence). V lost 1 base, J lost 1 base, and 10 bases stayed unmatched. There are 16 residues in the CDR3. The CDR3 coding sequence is TGTGCCTGGAGTGAATCCTGGGACAGCGTATCCTACGAGCAGTACTTC. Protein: CAWSESWDSVSYEQYF.

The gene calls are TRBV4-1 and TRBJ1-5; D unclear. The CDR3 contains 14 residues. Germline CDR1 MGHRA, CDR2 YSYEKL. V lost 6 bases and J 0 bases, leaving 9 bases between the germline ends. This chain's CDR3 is CASSSMGSNQPQHF. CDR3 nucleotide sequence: TGCGCCAGCAGTAGCATGGGTAGCAATCAGCCCCAGCATTTT.

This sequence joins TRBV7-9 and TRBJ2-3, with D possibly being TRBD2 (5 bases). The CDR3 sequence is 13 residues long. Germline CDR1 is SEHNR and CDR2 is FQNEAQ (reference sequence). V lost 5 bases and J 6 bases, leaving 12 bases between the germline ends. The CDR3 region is CASSLSTRDTQYF. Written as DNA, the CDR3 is TGTGCCAGCAGCCTCAGTACTAGGGATACGCAGTATTTT.

CDR3 loop: CASSVVDNTEAFF. The CDR3, as DNA: TGTGCCAGCAGCGTTGTAGATAACACTGAAGCTTTCTTT. The J gene is TRBJ1-1, the V gene TRBV9; D unresolved. The CDR3 sequence is 13 residues long. Germline loops: CDR1 SGDLS, CDR2 YYNGEE. Trimming cost V 2 bases and J 2 bases, with 7 bases left between them.

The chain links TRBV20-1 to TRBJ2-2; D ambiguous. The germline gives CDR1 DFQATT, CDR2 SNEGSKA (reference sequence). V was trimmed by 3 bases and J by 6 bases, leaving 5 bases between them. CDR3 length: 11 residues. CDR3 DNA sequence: TGCAGTGCTAGGCGCGCCGGGGAGCTGTTTTTT. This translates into CSARRAGELFF.

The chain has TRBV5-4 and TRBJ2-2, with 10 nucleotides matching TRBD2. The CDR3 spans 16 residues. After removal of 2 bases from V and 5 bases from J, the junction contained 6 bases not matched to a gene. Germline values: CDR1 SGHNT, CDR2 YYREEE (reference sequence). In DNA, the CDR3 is TGTGCCAGCAGCTTTGAGCGGGGGGGACGGACCGGGGAGCTGTTTTTT. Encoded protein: CASSFERGGRTGELFF. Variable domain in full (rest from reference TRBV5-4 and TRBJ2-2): ETGVTQSPTHLIKTRGQQVTLRCSSQSGHNTVSWYQQALGQGPQFIFQYYREEENGRGNFPPRFSGLQFPNYSSELNVNALELDDSALYLCASSFERGGRTGELFFGEGSRLTVL.

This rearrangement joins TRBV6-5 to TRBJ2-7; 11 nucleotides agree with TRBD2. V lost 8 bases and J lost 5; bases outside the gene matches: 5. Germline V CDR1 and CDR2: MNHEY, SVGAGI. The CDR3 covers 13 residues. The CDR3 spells CASYTSGSHEQYF. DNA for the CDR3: TGTGCCAGCTACACTAGCGGGAGTCACGAGCAGTACTTC.